These T cell receptor beta chains were read from a single sample in a study of CD8+ T cells in alopecia areata. Libraries were prepared by immunoSEQ multiplex PCR; TCRdb keeps only in-frame clonotypes and omits some of them. The table records approximately 210,000 clones, roughly two fifths of them present only once. The specimen was CD4+ T cells sorted from blood, collected at approximately week 37, from a patient treated with tofacitinib. These receptors all stem from a human donor with alopecia areata. Both conserved end residues are part of each CDR3. A D gene is named only where the DNA matches it firmly. Size tells how often a clone was seen (once, few, many) or the class of an expanded clone, and some rows leave it out.

size: .; V: TRBV9; D: .; J: TRBJ2-4; CDR3: CASSPIQGLRNIQYF; DNA: TGTGCCAGCAGCCCAATCCAGGGGCTTCGGAACATTCAGTACTTC
size: few; V: TRBV2; D: .; J: TRBJ2-3; CDR3: CASSVQLDTQYF; DNA: TGTGCCAGCAGTGTCCAATTGGATACGCAGTATTTT
size: once; V: TRBV2; D: .; J: TRBJ2-7; CDR3: CASSEKGYEQYF; DNA: TGTGCCAGCAGTGAGAAGGGCTACGAGCAGTACTTC
size: .; V: TRBV25-1; D: .; J: TRBJ2-3; CDR3: CASSSWGDTQYF; DNA: TGTGCCAGCAGTTCCTGGGGGGATACGCAGTATTTT
size: .; V: TRBV29-1; D: TRBD1; J: TRBJ2-7; CDR3: CSVGGQGAPVYEQYF; DNA: TGCAGCGTGGGGGGACAGGGGGCCCCAGTCTACGAGCAGTACTTC
size: .; V: TRBV5-1; D: .; J: TRBJ2-1; CDR3: CASSLKGFEQFF; DNA: TGCGCCAGCAGCCTGAAGGGGTTTGAGCAGTTCTTC
size: .; V: TRBV25-1; D: TRBD1; J: TRBJ1-3; CDR3: CASSATPGQSSGNTIYF; DNA: TGTGCCAGCAGTGCGACACCGGGACAGAGCTCTGGAAACACCATATATTTT
size: few; V: TRBV11-2; D: .; J: TRBJ2-3; CDR3: CASSLAAMGAVLTQYF; DNA: TGTGCCAGCAGCTTAGCCGCGATGGGGGCCGTTTTGACGCAGTATTTT
size: few; V: TRBV18; D: .; J: TRBJ2-7; CDR3: CASSPLQGTYEQYF; DNA: TGTGCCAGCTCACCACTTCAGGGAACCTACGAGCAGTACTTC
size: .; V: TRBV19; D: .; J: TRBJ1-5; CDR3: CASSIGLGALGNQPQHF; DNA: TGTGCCAGTAGTATAGGGTTAGGGGCGCTAGGCAATCAGCCCCAGCATTTT
size: .; V: TRBV9; D: .; J: TRBJ2-3; CDR3: CASSAYRDTDTQYF; DNA: TGTGCCAGCAGCGCCTACCGGGACACAGATACGCAGTATTTT
size: .; V: TRBV7-2; D: .; J: TRBJ1-1; CDR3: CASSAGGHLNTEAFF; DNA: TGTGCCAGCAGCGCCGGGGGACACTTGAACACTGAAGCTTTCTTT
size: once; V: TRBV7-6; D: .; J: TRBJ2-3; CDR3: CASSQMEGLDTQYF; DNA: TGTGCCAGCAGCCAGATGGAGGGGCTAGATACGCAGTATTTT
size: few; V: TRBV5-1; D: .; J: TRBJ1-5; CDR3: CASSLVPNQPQHF; DNA: TGCGCCAGCAGCTTGGTCCCCAATCAGCCCCAGCATTTT
size: .; V: TRBV5-1; D: .; J: TRBJ2-2; CDR3: CASSAGPNTGELFF; DNA: TGCGCCAGCAGTGCGGGTCCCAACACCGGGGAGCTGTTTTTT
size: .; V: TRBV2; D: .; J: TRBJ1-2; CDR3: CASTRNRANYGYTF; DNA: TGTGCCAGCACTCGGAACAGGGCTAACTATGGCTACACCTTC